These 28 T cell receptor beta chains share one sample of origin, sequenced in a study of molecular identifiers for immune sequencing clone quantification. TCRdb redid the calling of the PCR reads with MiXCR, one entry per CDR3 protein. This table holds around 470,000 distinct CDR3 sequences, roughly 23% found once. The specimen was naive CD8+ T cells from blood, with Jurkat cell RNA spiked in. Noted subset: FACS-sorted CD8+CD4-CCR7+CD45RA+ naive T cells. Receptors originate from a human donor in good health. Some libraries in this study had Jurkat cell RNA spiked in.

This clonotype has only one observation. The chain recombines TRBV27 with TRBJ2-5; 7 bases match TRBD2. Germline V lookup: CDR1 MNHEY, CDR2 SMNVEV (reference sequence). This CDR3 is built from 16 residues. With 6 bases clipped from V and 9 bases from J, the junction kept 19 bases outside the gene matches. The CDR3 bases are TGTGCCAGCAGCCCTCCGGGACTACCCGTTCTTGCGGCCCAGTACTTC. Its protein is CASSPPGLPVLAAQYF.

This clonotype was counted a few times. The CDR3 DNA is TGCGCCAGCAGTGCCGGGACAGGGGACCACGAGCAGTACTTC. Translation: CASSAGTGDHEQYF. The chain is built from TRBV10-1 and TRBJ2-7; 10 bases fit TRBD1. The CDR3 consists of 14 residues. V dropped 4 bases and J dropped 5; count of bases not matched to a gene: 5. CDR1 and CDR2 from the germline V gene are WNHNN and SYGVQD (reference sequence).

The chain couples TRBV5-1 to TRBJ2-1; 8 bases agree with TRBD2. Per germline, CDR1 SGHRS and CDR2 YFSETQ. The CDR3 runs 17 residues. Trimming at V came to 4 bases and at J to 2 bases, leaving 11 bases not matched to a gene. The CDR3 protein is CASSPSSGTRAYNEQFF. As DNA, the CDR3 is TGCGCCAGCAGCCCGAGTTCCGGGACTAGGGCCTACAATGAGCAGTTCTTC.

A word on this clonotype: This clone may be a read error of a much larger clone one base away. CDR3 nucleotides: TGCGCCAACAGCCAAGATCGTGCAGGGGGCAATGAGCAGTTCTTC. Translating gives CANSQDRAGGNEQFF. The chain couples TRBV4-3 to TRBJ2-1, with 7 bases aligning to TRBD1. This CDR3 has 15 residues. Germline V CDR1 and CDR2: LGHNA, YSLEER.

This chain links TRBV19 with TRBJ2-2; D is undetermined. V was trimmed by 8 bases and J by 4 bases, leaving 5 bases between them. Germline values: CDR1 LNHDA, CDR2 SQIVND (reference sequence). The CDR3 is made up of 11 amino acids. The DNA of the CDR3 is TGTGCCAGTTGGGCCACCGGGGAGCTGTTTTTT. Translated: CASWATGELFF.

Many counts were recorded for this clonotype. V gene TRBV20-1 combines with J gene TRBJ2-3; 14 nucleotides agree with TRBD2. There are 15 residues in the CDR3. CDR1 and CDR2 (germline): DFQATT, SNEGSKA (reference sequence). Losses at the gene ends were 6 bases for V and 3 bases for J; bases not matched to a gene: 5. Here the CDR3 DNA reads TGCAGTGCCCCCGGACTAGCGGGAGGTACAGATACGCAGTATTTT. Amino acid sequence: CSAPGLAGGTDTQYF.

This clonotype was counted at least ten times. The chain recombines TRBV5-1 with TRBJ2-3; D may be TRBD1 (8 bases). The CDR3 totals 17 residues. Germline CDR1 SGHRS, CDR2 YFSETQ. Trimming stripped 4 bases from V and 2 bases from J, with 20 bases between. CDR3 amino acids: CASSGEGQVLFTDTQYF. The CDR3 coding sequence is TGCGCCAGCAGCGGGGAGGGACAGGTCTTGTTCACAGATACGCAGTATTTT.

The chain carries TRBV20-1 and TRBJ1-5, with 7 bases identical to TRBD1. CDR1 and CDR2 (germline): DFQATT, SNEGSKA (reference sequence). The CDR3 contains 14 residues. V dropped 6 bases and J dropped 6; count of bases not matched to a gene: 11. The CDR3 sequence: CSATDRLSGQPQHF. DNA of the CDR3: TGCAGTGCCACGGACAGGTTGAGTGGTCAGCCCCAGCATTTT.

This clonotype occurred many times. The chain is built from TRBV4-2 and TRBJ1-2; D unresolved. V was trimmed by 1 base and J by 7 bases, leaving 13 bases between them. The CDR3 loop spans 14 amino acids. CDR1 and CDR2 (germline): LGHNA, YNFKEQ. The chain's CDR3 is CASSQGTSSGGYTF. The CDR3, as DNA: TGTGCCAGCAGCCAAGGCACCAGCAGCGGTGGCTACACCTTC.

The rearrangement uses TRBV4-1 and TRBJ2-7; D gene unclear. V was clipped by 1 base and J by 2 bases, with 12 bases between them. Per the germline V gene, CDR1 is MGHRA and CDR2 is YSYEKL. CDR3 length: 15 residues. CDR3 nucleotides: TGCGCCAGCAGCCAAGTAGGTCCTACAGCCTACGAGCAGTACTTC. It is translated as CASSQVGPTAYEQYF.

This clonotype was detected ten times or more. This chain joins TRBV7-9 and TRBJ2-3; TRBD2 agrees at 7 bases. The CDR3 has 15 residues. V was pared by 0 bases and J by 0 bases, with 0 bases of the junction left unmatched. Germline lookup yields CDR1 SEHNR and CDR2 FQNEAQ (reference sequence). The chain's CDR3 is CASSLASGSTDTQYF. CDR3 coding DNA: TGTGCCAGCAGCTTAGCTAGCGGGAGCACAGATACGCAGTATTTT.

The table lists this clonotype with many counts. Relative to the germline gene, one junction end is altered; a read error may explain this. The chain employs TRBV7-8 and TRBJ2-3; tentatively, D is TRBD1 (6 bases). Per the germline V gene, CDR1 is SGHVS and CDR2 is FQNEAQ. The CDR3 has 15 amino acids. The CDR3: CASGFEGVGTDTQYF. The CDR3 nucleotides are TGTGCCAGCGGCTTCGAGGGGGTTGGCACAGATACGCAGTATTTT.

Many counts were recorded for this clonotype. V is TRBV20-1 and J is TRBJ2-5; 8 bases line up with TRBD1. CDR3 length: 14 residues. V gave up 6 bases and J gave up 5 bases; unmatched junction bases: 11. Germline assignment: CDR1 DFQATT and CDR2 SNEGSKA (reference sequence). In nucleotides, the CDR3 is TGCAGTGCCGGGACCGAGACAGGGGTGGAGACCCAGTACTTC. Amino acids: CSAGTETGVETQYF.

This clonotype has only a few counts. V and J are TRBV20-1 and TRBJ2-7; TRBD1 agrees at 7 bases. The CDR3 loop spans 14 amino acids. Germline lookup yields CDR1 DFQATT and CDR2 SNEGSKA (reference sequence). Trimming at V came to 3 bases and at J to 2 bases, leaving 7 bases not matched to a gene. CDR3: CSARPRDRPYEQYF. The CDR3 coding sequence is TGCAGTGCTAGGCCTAGGGACAGACCCTACGAGCAGTACTTC.

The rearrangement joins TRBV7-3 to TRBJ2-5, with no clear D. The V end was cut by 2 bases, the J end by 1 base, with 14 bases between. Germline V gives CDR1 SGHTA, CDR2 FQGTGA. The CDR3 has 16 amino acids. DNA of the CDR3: TGTGCCAGCAGCTTAGGTAGAGTAGGTGTCCAAGAGACCCAGTACTTC. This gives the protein CASSLGRVGVQETQYF.

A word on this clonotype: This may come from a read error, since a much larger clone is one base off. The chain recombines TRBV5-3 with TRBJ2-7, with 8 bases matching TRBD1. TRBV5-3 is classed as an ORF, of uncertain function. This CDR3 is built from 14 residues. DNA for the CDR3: TGTGCCAGCAGCTTGGGGACAGGTTGGGACGAGCAGTACTTC. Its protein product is CASSLGTGWDEQYF.

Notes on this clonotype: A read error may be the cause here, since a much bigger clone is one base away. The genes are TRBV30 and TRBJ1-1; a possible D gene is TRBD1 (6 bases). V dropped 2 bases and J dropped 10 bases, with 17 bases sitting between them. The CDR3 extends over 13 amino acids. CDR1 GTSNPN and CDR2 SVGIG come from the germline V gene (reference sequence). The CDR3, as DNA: TGTGCCTGGAGTCTTTTACGGGGGGACATAGCTTTCTTT. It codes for CAWSLLRGDIAFF.

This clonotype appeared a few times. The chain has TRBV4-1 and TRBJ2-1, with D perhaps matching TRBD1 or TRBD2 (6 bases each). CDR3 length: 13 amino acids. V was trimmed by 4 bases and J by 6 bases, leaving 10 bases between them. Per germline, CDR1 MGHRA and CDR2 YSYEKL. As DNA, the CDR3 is TGCGCCAGCAGCCCAGAGGGGGGCAATGAGCAGTTCTTC. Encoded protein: CASSPEGGNEQFF.

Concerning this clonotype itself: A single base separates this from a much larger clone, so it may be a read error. CDR3 protein: CASSLGVWGGGLLKTEAFF. The CDR3 nucleotides are TGTGCCAGCAGCTTAGGGGTCTGGGGTGGGGGCCTCTTAAAGACTGAAGCTTTCTTT. The V and J genes are TRBV7-9 and TRBJ1-1; D is perhaps TRBD1 (6 bases). V was pared by 1 base and J by 5 bases, with 26 bases between. This CDR3 spans 19 amino acids. The germline V gene has CDR1 SEHNR and CDR2 FQNEAQ (reference sequence).

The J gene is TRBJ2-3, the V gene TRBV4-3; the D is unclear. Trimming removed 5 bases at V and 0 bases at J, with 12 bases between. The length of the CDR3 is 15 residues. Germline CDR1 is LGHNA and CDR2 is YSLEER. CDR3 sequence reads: CASSFSPRSTDTQYF. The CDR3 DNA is TGCGCCAGCAGCTTCTCCCCCAGGAGCACAGATACGCAGTATTTT.

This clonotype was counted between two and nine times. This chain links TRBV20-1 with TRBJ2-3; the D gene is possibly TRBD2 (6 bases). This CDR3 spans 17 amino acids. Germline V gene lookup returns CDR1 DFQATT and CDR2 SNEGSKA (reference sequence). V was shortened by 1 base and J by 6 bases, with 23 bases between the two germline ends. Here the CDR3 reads CSARAGTPYPIQDTQYF. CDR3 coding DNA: TGCAGTGCTAGAGCGGGGACTCCTTACCCGATCCAGGATACGCAGTATTTT.

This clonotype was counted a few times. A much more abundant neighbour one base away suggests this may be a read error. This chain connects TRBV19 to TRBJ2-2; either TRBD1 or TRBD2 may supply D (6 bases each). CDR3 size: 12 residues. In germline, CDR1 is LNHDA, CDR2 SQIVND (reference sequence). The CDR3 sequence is CAGRGATGELFF. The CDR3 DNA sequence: TGTGCCGGTAGGGGGGCCACCGGGGAGCTGTTTTTT.

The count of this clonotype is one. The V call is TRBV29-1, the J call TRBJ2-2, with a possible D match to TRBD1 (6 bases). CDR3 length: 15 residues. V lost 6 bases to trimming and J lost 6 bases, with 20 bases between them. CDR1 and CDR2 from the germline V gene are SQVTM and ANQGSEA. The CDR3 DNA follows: TGCAGCGTCGGTGGCCCGGGACACCTACCCGGGGAGCTGTTTTTT. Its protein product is CSVGGPGHLPGELFF.

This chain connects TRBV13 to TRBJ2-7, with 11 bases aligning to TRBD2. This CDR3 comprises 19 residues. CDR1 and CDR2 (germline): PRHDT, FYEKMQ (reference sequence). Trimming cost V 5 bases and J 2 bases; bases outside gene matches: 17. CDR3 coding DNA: TGTGCCAGCAGCGCAGACACCGGACTAGCGGGCCCTCGGCCCTACGAGCAGTACTTC. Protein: CASSADTGLAGPRPYEQYF. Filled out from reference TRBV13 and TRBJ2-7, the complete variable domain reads AAGVIQSPRHLIKEKRETATLKCYPIPRHDTVYWYQQGPGQDPQFLISFYEKMQSDKGSIPDRFSAQQFSDYHSELNMSSLELGDSALYFCASSADTGLAGPRPYEQYFGPGTRLTVT.

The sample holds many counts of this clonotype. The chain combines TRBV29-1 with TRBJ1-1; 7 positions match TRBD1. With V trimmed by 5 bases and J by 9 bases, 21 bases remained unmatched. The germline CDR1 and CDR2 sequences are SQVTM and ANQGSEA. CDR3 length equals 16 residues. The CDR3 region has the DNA TGCAGCGTTCAGCTTGCGTCTTTGGGCGGGACAGATAAAGCTTTCTTT. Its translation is CSVQLASLGGTDKAFF.

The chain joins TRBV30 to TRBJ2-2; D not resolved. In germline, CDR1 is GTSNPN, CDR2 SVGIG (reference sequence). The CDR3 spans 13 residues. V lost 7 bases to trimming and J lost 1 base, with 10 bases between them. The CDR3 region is CASEQVNTGELFF. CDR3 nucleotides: TGTGCCTCCGAGCAGGTGAACACCGGGGAGCTGTTTTTT.

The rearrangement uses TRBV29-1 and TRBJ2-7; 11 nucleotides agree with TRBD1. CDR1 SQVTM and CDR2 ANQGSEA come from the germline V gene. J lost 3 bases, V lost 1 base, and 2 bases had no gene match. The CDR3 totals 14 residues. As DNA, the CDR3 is TGCAGCGTTGAAGGGACAGGGGGCGGCTACGAGCAGTACTTC. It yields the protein CSVEGTGGGYEQYF.

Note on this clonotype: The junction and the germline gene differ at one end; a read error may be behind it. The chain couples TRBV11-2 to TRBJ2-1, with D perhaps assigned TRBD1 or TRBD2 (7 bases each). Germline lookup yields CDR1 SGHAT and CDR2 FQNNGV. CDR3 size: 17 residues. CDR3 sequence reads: CASSPSGGGSGYNERFF. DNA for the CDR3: TGTGCCAGCAGCCCCTCAGGGGGGGGATCGGGTTACAATGAGCGGTTCTTC.